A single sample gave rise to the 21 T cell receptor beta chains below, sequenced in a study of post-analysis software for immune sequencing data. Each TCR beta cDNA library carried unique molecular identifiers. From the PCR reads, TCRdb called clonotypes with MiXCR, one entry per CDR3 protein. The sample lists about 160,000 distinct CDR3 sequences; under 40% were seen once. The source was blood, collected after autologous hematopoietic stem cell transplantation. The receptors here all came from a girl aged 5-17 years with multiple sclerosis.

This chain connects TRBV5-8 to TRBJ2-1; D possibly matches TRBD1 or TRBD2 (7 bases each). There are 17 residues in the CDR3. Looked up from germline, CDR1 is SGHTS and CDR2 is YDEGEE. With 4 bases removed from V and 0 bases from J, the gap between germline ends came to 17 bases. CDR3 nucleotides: TGTGCCAGCAGCCACCCAGGGGGGGGGCTCTCCTACAATGAGCAGTTCTTC. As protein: CASSHPGGGLSYNEQFF. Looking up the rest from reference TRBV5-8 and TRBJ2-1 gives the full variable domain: EAGVTQSPTHLIKTRGQQATLRCSPISGHTSVYWYQQALGLGLQFLLWYDEGEERNRGNFPPRFSGRQFPNYSSELNVNALELEDSALYLCASSHPGGGLSYNEQFFGPGTRLTVL.

The CDR3 DNA is TGTGCCAGCAGTACCGGAGGCAATGAGCAGTTCTTC. It specifies CASSTGGNEQFF. The genes are TRBV12-3 or TRBV12-4 and TRBJ2-1; TRBD2 is a possible D gene (5 bases). This CDR3 is built from 12 residues. Trimming removed 5 bases at V and 6 bases at J, with 8 bases between.

The chain's CDR3 is CSARAGLAGGPETQYF. The DNA of the CDR3 is TGCAGTGCTAGGGCCGGACTAGCGGGAGGGCCTGAGACCCAGTACTTC. V gene TRBV20-1 combines with J gene TRBJ2-5, with 15 bases fitting TRBD2. Trimming removed 3 bases from V and 5 bases from J; junction bases left unmatched: 7. The germline V gene encodes CDR1 DFQATT and CDR2 SNEGSKA (reference sequence). The CDR3 sequence is 16 residues long.

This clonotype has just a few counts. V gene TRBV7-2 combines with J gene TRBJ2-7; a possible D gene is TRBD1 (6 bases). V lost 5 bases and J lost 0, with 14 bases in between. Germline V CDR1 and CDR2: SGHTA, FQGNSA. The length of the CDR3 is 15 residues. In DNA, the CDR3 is TGTGCCAGCAGCCTAGGGGGAATAAGCTCCTACGAGCAGTACTTC. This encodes CASSLGGISSYEQYF.

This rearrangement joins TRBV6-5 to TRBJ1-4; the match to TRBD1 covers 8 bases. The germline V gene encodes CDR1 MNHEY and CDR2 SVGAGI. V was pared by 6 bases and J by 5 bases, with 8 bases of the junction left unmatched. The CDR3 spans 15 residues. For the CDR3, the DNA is TGTGCCAGCAGACGGGGGACAGGAGAGAATGAAAAACTGTTTTTT. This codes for CASRRGTGENEKLFF.

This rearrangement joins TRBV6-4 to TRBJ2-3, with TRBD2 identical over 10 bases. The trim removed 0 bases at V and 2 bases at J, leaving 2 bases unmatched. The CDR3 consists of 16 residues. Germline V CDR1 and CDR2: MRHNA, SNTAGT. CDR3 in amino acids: CASSDSTSGYTDTQYF. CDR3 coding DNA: TGTGCCAGCAGTGACTCGACTAGCGGGTACACAGATACGCAGTATTTT.

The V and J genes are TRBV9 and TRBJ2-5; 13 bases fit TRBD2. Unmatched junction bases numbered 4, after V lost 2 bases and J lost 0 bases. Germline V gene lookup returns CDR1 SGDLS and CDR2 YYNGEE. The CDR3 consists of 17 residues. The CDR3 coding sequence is TGTGCCAGCAGCGTCGGACTAGCGGGAGCCAACCAAGAGACCCAGTACTTC. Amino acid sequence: CASSVGLAGANQETQYF.

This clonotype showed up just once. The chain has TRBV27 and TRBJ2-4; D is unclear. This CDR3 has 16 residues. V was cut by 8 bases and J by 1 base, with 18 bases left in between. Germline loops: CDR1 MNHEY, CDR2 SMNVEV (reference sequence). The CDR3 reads CASGQNWGWAKNIQYF. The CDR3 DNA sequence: TGTGCCAGCGGCCAAAATTGGGGTTGGGCCAAAAACATTCAGTACTTC.

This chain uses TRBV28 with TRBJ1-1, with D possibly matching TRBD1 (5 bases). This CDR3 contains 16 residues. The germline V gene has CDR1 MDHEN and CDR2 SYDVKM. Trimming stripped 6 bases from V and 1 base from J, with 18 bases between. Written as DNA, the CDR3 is TGTGCCAGCAGGATAAACCCGGGACTATCGAACACTGAAGCTTTCTTT. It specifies CASRINPGLSNTEAFF.

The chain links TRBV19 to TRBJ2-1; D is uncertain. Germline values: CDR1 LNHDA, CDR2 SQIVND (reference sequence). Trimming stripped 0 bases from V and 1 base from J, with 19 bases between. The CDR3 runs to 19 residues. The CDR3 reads CASSIDPLERVESYNEQFF. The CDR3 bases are TGTGCCAGTAGTATAGATCCTCTAGAACGCGTCGAATCCTACAATGAGCAGTTCTTC. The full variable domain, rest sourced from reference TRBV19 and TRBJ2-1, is DGGITQSPKYLFRKEGQNVTLSCEQNLNHDAMYWYRQDPGQGLRLIYYSQIVNDFQKGDIAEGYSVSREKKESFPLTVTSAQKNPTAFYLCASSIDPLERVESYNEQFFGPGTRLTVL.

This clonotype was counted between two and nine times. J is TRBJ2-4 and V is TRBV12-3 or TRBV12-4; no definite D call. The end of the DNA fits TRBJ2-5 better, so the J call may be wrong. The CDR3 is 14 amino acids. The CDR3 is CASSLAGPKETQYF. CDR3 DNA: TGTGCCAGCAGTTTAGCCGGGCCGAAAGAGACCCAGTACTTC.

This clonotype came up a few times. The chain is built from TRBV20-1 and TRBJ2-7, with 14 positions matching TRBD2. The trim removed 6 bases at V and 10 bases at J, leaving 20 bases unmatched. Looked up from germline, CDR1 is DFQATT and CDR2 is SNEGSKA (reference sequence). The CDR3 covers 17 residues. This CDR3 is CSAAALGLAGGKETQYF. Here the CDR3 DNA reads TGCAGTGCCGCAGCCTTAGGACTAGCGGGGGGCAAGGAGACTCAGTACTTC.

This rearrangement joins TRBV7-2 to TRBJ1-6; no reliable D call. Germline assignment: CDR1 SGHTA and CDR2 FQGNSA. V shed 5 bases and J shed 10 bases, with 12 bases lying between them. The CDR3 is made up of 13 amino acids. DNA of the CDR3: TGTGCCAGCAGCCCTCGGGATATCTCACCCCTCCACTTT. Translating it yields CASSPRDISPLHF.

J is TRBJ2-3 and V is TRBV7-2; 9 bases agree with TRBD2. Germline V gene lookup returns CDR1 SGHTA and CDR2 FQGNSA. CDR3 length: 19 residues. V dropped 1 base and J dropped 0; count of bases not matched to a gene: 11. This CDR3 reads CASSLVGAASGVSTDTQYF. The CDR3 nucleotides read TGTGCCAGCAGCTTAGTTGGGGCGGCTAGCGGGGTTAGCACAGATACGCAGTATTTT.

As DNA, the CDR3 is TGTGCCATTGGAGGCGTGGGTAACATCCCCGAGCAGTACTTC. Protein sequence: CAIGGVGNIPEQYF. The chain links TRBV10-3 to TRBJ2-7; tentatively, D is TRBD2 (5 bases). Germline V gene sequence: CDR1 ENHRY, CDR2 SYGVKD. Trimming took 9 bases from V and 6 from J, leaving 21 bases between them. The CDR3 sequence is 14 residues long.

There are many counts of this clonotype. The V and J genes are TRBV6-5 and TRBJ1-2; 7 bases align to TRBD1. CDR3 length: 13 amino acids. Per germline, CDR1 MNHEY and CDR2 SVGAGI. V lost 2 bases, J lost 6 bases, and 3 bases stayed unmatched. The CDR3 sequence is CASSYRTGHGYTF. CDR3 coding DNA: TGTGCCAGCAGTTACCGGACAGGCCATGGCTACACCTTC.

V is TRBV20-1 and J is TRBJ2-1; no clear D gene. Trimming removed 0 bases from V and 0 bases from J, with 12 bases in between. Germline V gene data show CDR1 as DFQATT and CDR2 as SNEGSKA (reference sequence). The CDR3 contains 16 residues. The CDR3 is CSARDEYPSSYNEQFF. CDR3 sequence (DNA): TGCAGTGCTAGAGATGAGTATCCGAGCTCCTACAATGAGCAGTTCTTC.

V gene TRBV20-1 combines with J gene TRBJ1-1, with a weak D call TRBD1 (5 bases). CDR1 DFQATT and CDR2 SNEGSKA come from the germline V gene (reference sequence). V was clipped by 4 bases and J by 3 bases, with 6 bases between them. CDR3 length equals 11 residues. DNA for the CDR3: TGCAGTGCTATACAGGACACTGAAGCTTTCTTT. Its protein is CSAIQDTEAFF.

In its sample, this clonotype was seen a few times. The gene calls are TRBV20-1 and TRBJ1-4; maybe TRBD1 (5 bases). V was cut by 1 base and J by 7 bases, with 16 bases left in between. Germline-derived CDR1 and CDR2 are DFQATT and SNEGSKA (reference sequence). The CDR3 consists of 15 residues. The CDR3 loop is CSARGDRGQGEKLFF. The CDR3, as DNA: TGCAGTGCTAGAGGAGATAGGGGTCAGGGTGAAAAACTGTTTTTT.

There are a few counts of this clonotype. DNA of the CDR3: TGCAGTGCCAGGGACATCGGTTTGGTCTACGAGCAGTACTTC. It specifies CSARDIGLVYEQYF. The chain recombines TRBV20-1 with TRBJ2-7; the D gene is possibly TRBD1 (6 bases). Germline V gives CDR1 DFQATT, CDR2 SNEGSKA (reference sequence). The CDR3 runs 14 residues. The V gene lost 6 bases and the J gene lost 3 bases, with 18 bases spanning the gap.

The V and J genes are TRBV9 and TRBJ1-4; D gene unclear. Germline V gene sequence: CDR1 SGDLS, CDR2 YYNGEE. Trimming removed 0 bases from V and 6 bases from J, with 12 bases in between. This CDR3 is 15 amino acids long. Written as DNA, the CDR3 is TGTGCCAGCAGCGTAGGAGCAGCGCCCTATGAAAAACTGTTTTTT. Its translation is CASSVGAAPYEKLFF.